The clone carrying this T cell receptor beta chain was seen a few times. What it recognizes is unknown. The data belong to a study of cytomegalovirus exposure and HLA in healthy donors. Study-wide results and caveats: According to an earlier analysis, most TCR beta V segments yielded productive rearrangements about 90% or about 30% of the time. Clonal expansion, a later analysis showed, was greater in HLA-associated TCR beta chains than in equally common others.

Both 60 Vbeta primers and 13 Jbeta primers went into the PCR. TCRdb keeps only in-frame clones here, not all; method: immunoSEQ multiplex PCR. The sample has 130,000 or so clones, around 9% seen once; the top ten hold roughly 7%. Germline V lookup: CDR1 MNHNY, CDR2 SVGAGI (reference sequence). The CDR3 totals 14 residues. Trimming took off 5 bases at V and 5 bases at J, with 15 bases between the two ends. The sequenced material came from PBMCs. The TCR comes from a woman aged 40 to 49 in good health and CMV-seropositive. The chain recombines TRBV6-6 with TRBJ1-1; no definite D call. The CDR3 coding sequence is TGTGCCAGCAGTCACAGACCCTCGGGGACTGAAGCTTTCTTT. This codes for CASSHRPSGTEAFF.